The 32 T cell receptor beta chains presented below share a single source sample, sequenced in a study of human T cells and chemical hapten exposure. This sample's time point: patch test 2, 6 weeks after DPC sensitization. Treatment of the sample: therapeutic diphenylcyclopropenone sensitization with weekly scalp DPC. Each CDR3 protein is one row after TCRdb ran MiXCR on the RACE reads. The table includes about 40,000 distinct CDR3 sequences, approximately 3.3% detected once. Here the sequenced sample was whole blood, taken in connection with sensitization to the hapten diphenylcyclopropenone (DPC). The receptors here all came from a man aged 40-49 years with alopecia areata. Some clones in this sample may be carry-over from other donors' samples.

This clonotype was found many times. The chain has TRBV6-1 and TRBJ2-7, with D possibly being TRBD1 (6 bases). Germline values: CDR1 MNHNS, CDR2 SASEGT. The CDR3 length is 11 residues. Trimming took 8 bases from V and 5 from J, leaving 10 bases between them. The CDR3 nucleotides are TGTGCCAGCGCACAGGGAGACGAGCAGTACTTC. Translating gives CASAQGDEQYF.

This clonotype has at least ten counts. V is TRBV10-3 and J is TRBJ1-1; 7 nucleotides match TRBD1. The CDR3 loop spans 12 amino acids. After removal of 10 bases from V and 7 bases from J, the junction contained 9 bases not matched to a gene. The germline CDR1 and CDR2 sequences are ENHRY and SYGVKD. The CDR3: CATRYRDSEAFF. For the CDR3, the DNA is TGTGCCACCCGATACCGGGACAGTGAAGCTTTCTTT.

The rearrangement joins TRBV20-1 to TRBJ2-1, with 10 bases identical to TRBD2. This CDR3 region has 17 residues. From germline, CDR1 is DFQATT and CDR2 SNEGSKA (reference sequence). V shed 5 bases, J shed 2 bases, and the junction held 12 bases outside the gene matches. The CDR3 DNA reads as TGCAGTGCTCTCAGACCGCTAGCGGGGGCGGCCTACAATGAGCAGTTCTTC. Its protein product is CSALRPLAGAAYNEQFF.

The table lists this clonotype with many counts. The V and J genes are TRBV13 and TRBJ2-3; no definite D call. CDR3 length equals 17 residues. The germline V gene encodes CDR1 PRHDT and CDR2 FYEKMQ (reference sequence). V was pared by 0 bases and J by 0 bases, with 13 bases between. The CDR3 bases are TGTGCCAGCAGCTTAGGGGCTCGGGCAGACAGCACAGATACGCAGTATTTT. As protein: CASSLGARADSTDTQYF.

This clonotype was detected many times. The V and J genes are TRBV7-9 and TRBJ2-5, with TRBD1 matching over 9 bases. The CDR3 spans 16 residues. The germline V gene has CDR1 SEHNR and CDR2 FQNEAQ (reference sequence). J lost 2 bases, V lost 0 bases, and 4 bases had no gene match. The chain's CDR3 is CASSLAGTGSQETQYF. In nucleotides, the CDR3 is TGTGCCAGCAGCTTAGCCGGGACAGGGTCTCAAGAGACCCAGTACTTC. Filled out from reference TRBV7-9 and TRBJ2-5, the complete variable domain reads DTGVSQNPRHKITKRGQNVTFRCDPISEHNRLYWYRQTLGQGPEFLTYFQNEAQLEKSRLLSDRFSAERPKGSFSTLEIQRTEQGDSAMYLCASSLAGTGSQETQYFGPGTRLLVL.

This clonotype was picked up many times. The CDR3 DNA follows: TGTGCCAGCAGCCCGATGGGAAGCGGGGGGAGAGCAGATACGCAGTATTTT. Its translation: CASSPMGSGGRADTQYF. The gene calls are TRBV14 and TRBJ2-3; TRBD2 aligns across 9 bases. CDR3 size: 17 residues. J was trimmed by 4 bases and V by 4 bases; bases with no gene match: 12. Germline V gene sequence: CDR1 SGHDN, CDR2 FVKESK.

This clonotype came up many times. The J gene is TRBJ2-1, the V gene TRBV11-3; D remains unclear. Germline values: CDR1 SGHNT, CDR2 YENEEA. The CDR3 length is 14 residues. V lost 5 bases and J 5 bases, leaving 13 bases between the germline ends. The CDR3 bases are TGTGCCAGCAGCCCGTCCAGTGGGAACAATGAGCAGTTCTTC. It codes for CASSPSSGNNEQFF.

This clonotype was observed many times. The chain couples TRBV28 to TRBJ1-2, with 10 bases matching TRBD1. Germline-derived CDR1 and CDR2 are MDHEN and SYDVKM. The CDR3 sequence is 15 residues long. With V trimmed by 4 bases and J by 4 bases, 6 bases remained unmatched. DNA of the CDR3: TGTGCCAGCAGTTCGACAGGGGGCGATAGCTATGGCTACACCTTC. Amino acids: CASSSTGGDSYGYTF.

The sample holds many counts of this clonotype. The rearrangement uses TRBV10-3 and TRBJ1-2; 8 bases match TRBD1. J was trimmed by 8 bases and V by 4 bases; bases with no gene match: 6. CDR3 length equals 13 residues. Germline V CDR1 and CDR2: ENHRY, SYGVKD. The CDR3 here is CAISGRTGLGYTF. The CDR3 DNA reads TGTGCCATCAGTGGTCGGACAGGGTTAGGCTACACCTTC.

This clonotype has at least ten counts. This chain links TRBV9 with TRBJ1-1; 10 bases are shared with TRBD1. The J segment lost 4 bases and the V segment lost 2 bases, leaving 5 bases of the junction unmatched. CDR1 is SGDLS, CDR2 YYNGEE, per germline. The CDR3 is 15 amino acids. CDR3 nucleotide sequence: TGTGCCAGCAGCGTCCGGGACAGGGGTAGCACTGAAGCTTTCTTT. It codes for CASSVRDRGSTEAFF.

This chain uses TRBV28 with TRBJ1-6; D possibly corresponds to TRBD1 (6 bases). This CDR3 is 14 amino acids long. Trimming removed 8 bases at V and 5 bases at J, with 13 bases between. Germline CDR1 is MDHEN and CDR2 is SYDVKM. The CDR3 reads CASVGGTNNSPLHF. Here the CDR3 DNA reads TGTGCCAGCGTAGGGGGGACCAATAATTCACCCCTCCACTTT. Full variable domain (missing parts from reference TRBV28 and TRBJ1-6): DVKVTQSSRYLVKRTGEKVFLECVQDMDHENMFWYRQDPGLGLRLIYFSYDVKMKEKGDIPEGYSVSREKKERFSLILESASTNQTSMYLCASVGGTNNSPLHFGNGTRLTVT.

This clonotype appeared many times. The chain recombines TRBV20-1 with TRBJ2-7; 7 bases fit TRBD1. CDR1 and CDR2 from the germline V gene are DFQATT and SNEGSKA (reference sequence). V lost 3 bases and J lost 4; bases outside the gene matches: 3. This CDR3 is built from 12 residues. Here the CDR3 DNA reads TGCAGTGCTAGTGGGACAGCTTACGAGCAGTACTTC. As protein: CSASGTAYEQYF.

This clonotype showed up many times. This chain connects TRBV7-2 to TRBJ2-3; D is unclear. CDR3 length: 14 residues. The V gene's germline CDR1 is SGHTA and CDR2 FQGNSA. The ends were cut back, 7 bases at V and 5 bases at J, with 16 bases in the middle. In nucleotides, the CDR3 is TGTGCCAGCACCCGGAGCTTCGGCGAAGATACGCAGTATTTT. This encodes CASTRSFGEDTQYF.

This clonotype was observed a handful of times. V is TRBV20-1 and J is TRBJ1-1; no firm D call. Germline CDR1 reads DFQATT; CDR2 reads SNEGSKA (reference sequence). The CDR3 is 12 amino acids. V gave up 3 bases and J gave up 4 bases, with 9 bases separating them. The CDR3 DNA reads TGCAGTGCTAGTCGCGGAGGCACTGAAGCTTTCTTT. Translated, it gives CSASRGGTEAFF.

This clonotype was counted between two and nine times. The chain joins TRBV20-1 to TRBJ2-7, with D unclear. The germline CDR1 and CDR2 sequences are DFQATT and SNEGSKA (reference sequence). V was cut by 6 bases and J by 3 bases, with 12 bases left in between. This CDR3 has 12 residues. CDR3: CSARNTVYEQYF. Here the CDR3 DNA reads TGCAGTGCCCGAAATACAGTCTACGAGCAGTACTTC.

This clonotype appeared many times. The chain joins TRBV7-3 to TRBJ2-2, with TRBD2 matching over 7 bases. From germline, CDR1 is SGHTA and CDR2 FQGTGA. Trimming at V came to 0 bases and at J to 5 bases, leaving 12 bases not matched to a gene. The CDR3 spans 18 residues. The CDR3 is CASSLTVELARGTGELFF. In DNA form, the CDR3 reads TGTGCCAGCAGCTTAACTGTGGAACTAGCGCGAGGGACCGGGGAGCTGTTTTTT.

This clonotype has ten or more counts. The rearrangement links TRBV6-5 to TRBJ2-4, with 13 bases fitting TRBD2. The CDR3 extends over 17 amino acids. Germline loops: CDR1 MNHEY, CDR2 SVGAGI. V was clipped by 4 bases and J by 3 bases; unmatched bases: 6. CDR3 amino acids: CASSSRTSGRYKNIQYF. The DNA for the CDR3 is TGTGCCAGCAGTTCCCGGACTAGCGGGAGATACAAAAACATTCAGTACTTC.

In this sample, this clonotype turned up many times. The chain combines TRBV9 with TRBJ1-1; TRBD1 aligns across 10 bases. V lost 2 bases, J lost 0 bases, and 4 bases stayed unmatched. The CDR3 loop spans 16 amino acids. Germline V gene lookup returns CDR1 SGDLS and CDR2 YYNGEE. In nucleotides, the CDR3 is TGTGCCAGCAGCGTGGGGACAGGGGTTATGAACACTGAAGCTTTCTTT. Translated: CASSVGTGVMNTEAFF.

Worth noting for this clonotype: It may be a read error: a sequence one base away is much more abundant. The V call is TRBV7-9, the J call TRBJ2-7, with TRBD2 matching over 9 bases. The junction had 4 bases not matched to a gene; V was cut back by 4 bases and J by 3 bases. Germline V gives CDR1 SEHNR, CDR2 FQNEAQ (reference sequence). The CDR3 is made up of 14 amino acids. CDR3 residues: CASSSGLANYEQYF. CDR3 bases: TGTGCCAGCAGCTCTGGACTAGCGAACTACGAGCAGTACTTC.

This clonotype is categorized as medium-sized. This chain links TRBV29-1 with TRBJ2-5, with 11 bases lining up with TRBD2. The CDR3 extends over 14 amino acids. V lost 3 bases to trimming and J lost 9 bases; unmatched junction nucleotides: 9. CDR1 is SQVTM and CDR2 is ANQGSEA in the germline V gene. This CDR3 reads CSVEGLAEQLAQYF. CDR3 nucleotides: TGCAGCGTTGAGGGACTAGCGGAGCAATTGGCCCAGTACTTC.

The chain is built from TRBV5-1 and TRBJ1-4; D ambiguous. Looked up from germline, CDR1 is SGHRS and CDR2 is YFSETQ. The CDR3 is made up of 14 amino acids. With 4 bases removed from V and 5 bases from J, the gap between germline ends came to 12 bases. CDR3: CASSNPGGNEKLFF. CDR3 DNA: TGCGCCAGCAGCAATCCCGGAGGGAATGAAAAACTGTTTTTT.

This clonotype has at least ten counts. The chain has TRBV10-2 and TRBJ1-4, with D unclear. The V end lost 7 bases, the J end lost 3 bases, and 9 bases lay between the germline ends. Germline V gene sequence: CDR1 WSHSY, CDR2 SAAADI. The CDR3 runs 13 residues. Written as DNA, the CDR3 is TGCGCCAGCAAAGAGGGTCCTAATGAAAAACTGTTTTTT. This codes for CASKEGPNEKLFF.

Ten or more counts support this clonotype. This chain links TRBV6-5 with TRBJ2-1; 8 bases align to TRBD2. Germline-derived CDR1 and CDR2 are MNHEY and SVGAGI. The CDR3 extends over 16 amino acids. V shed 6 bases and J 6 bases; nucleotides not matched to a gene: 13. CDR3 region: CASSPPEAGAGNEQFF. The CDR3 DNA sequence: TGTGCCAGCAGCCCTCCGGAAGCGGGAGCGGGCAATGAGCAGTTCTTC.

This clonotype was observed many times. The CDR3 protein is CSASSHLARGTDTQYF. CDR3 in DNA: TGCAGTGCTAGTTCACATCTAGCGAGAGGAACAGATACGCAGTATTTT. The chain links TRBV20-1 to TRBJ2-3; possible D gene TRBD2, 6 bases. The V gene's germline CDR1 is DFQATT and CDR2 SNEGSKA (reference sequence). Trimming took off 3 bases at V and 3 bases at J, with 19 bases between the two ends. This CDR3 has 16 amino acids.

This clonotype was observed many times. The chain couples TRBV3-1 to TRBJ2-7; no clear D. Germline V gene lookup returns CDR1 LGHDT and CDR2 YNNKEL (reference sequence). The V and J ends lost 3 bases and 0 bases respectively, with 12 bases between them. This CDR3 is built from 15 residues. Here the CDR3 DNA reads TGTGCCAGCAGCCACTTAGCCGGGCACTCCTACGAGCAGTACTTC. This encodes CASSHLAGHSYEQYF.

This clonotype was seen repeatedly, ten times or more. The gene calls are TRBV5-6 and TRBJ2-7; TRBD1 is a possible D gene (6 bases). CDR1 SGHDT and CDR2 YYEEEE come from the germline V gene. This CDR3 comprises 15 residues. V was shortened by 0 bases and J by 5 bases, with 15 bases between the two germline ends. The CDR3 coding sequence is TGTGCCAGCAGCTTGGATGGGACAAGTTTTGACGAGCAGTACTTC. Residues: CASSLDGTSFDEQYF.

This clonotype showed up many times. The chain is built from TRBV3-1 and TRBJ2-1; 7 bases are shared with TRBD2. Germline V gene data show CDR1 as LGHDT and CDR2 as YNNKEL (reference sequence). The CDR3 is 18 residues long. The J segment lost 3 bases and the V segment lost 1 base, leaving 12 bases of the junction unmatched. The CDR3 nucleotides are TGTGCCAGCAGCCAAGTACTTGCGGGAGCTAACCTCTACAATGAGCAGTTCTTC. This translates into CASSQVLAGANLYNEQFF.

This clonotype was seen more than once but under ten times. The chain has TRBV28 and TRBJ1-1; 9 bases are shared with TRBD1. Germline-derived CDR1 and CDR2 are MDHEN and SYDVKM. The V and J ends lost 7 bases and 1 base, in that order; junction bases with no gene match: 13. This CDR3 has 17 amino acids. Written as DNA, the CDR3 is TGTGCCAGCACTCCGGACAGGGGATTCGGATGGAACACTGAAGCTTTCTTT. Amino acids: CASTPDRGFGWNTEAFF.

This clonotype appeared many times. The rearrangement joins TRBV5-5 to TRBJ2-1; 7 nucleotides align to TRBD2. CDR3 length: 15 residues. The germline gives CDR1 SGHKS, CDR2 YYEKEE (reference sequence). V was pared by 4 bases and J by 3 bases, with 7 bases of the junction left unmatched. This chain's CDR3 is CASSLTSASYNEQFF. The CDR3 DNA sequence: TGTGCCAGCAGCCTTACTAGCGCTAGCTACAATGAGCAGTTCTTC.

The CDR3 DNA sequence: TGTGCCAGCAGTACGCTAACTTTCGACAGGCCCCACTACAATGAGCAGTTCTTC. Its protein is CASSTLTFDRPHYNEQFF. V and J are TRBV27 and TRBJ2-1; D might be TRBD1 (6 bases). Per the germline V gene, CDR1 is MNHEY and CDR2 is SMNVEV (reference sequence). V lost 5 bases, J lost 3 bases, and 23 bases lay in between. This CDR3 region has 18 residues.

This clonotype was observed at least ten times. This rearrangement joins TRBV27 to TRBJ1-5; the D is unclear. Germline values: CDR1 MNHEY, CDR2 SMNVEV (reference sequence). The V and J ends lost 4 bases and 4 bases respectively, with 8 bases between them. This CDR3 contains 13 residues. In nucleotides, the CDR3 is TGTGCCAGCAGTTGGACTGCGAATCAGCCCCAGCATTTT. Translation gives CASSWTANQPQHF.

This clonotype appeared many times. The chain uses TRBV5-4 and TRBJ1-1; a possible D gene is TRBD1 (5 bases). CDR3 length: 18 residues. CDR1 is SGHNT and CDR2 is YYREEE in the germline V gene (reference sequence). The V gene lost 4 bases and the J gene lost 6 bases, with 28 bases spanning the gap. CDR3 protein: CASSTPGRVTAQGAEAFF. Written as DNA, the CDR3 is TGTGCCAGCAGCACCCCCGGCAGGGTTACTGCCCAAGGGGCTGAAGCTTTCTTT.